This T cell receptor (beta chain) was captured by sequencing in a study of graft-versus-host responses after intestinal transplantation. As regards this clone: The antigen remains unidentified.

With 7 bases removed from V and 0 bases from J, the gap between germline ends came to 15 bases. The germline V gene has CDR1 SEHNR and CDR2 FQNEAQ (reference sequence). CDR3 size: 15 residues. Profiling relied on immunoSEQ multiplex PCR, and the TCRdb table lists in-frame clones only, not all of them. The table includes 70,000 to 95,000 clones, 75% to 90% detected once. Study findings and constraints: Patients with graft-donor T cell macrochimerism had high graft-versus-host to host-versus-graft clonal ratios in allografts. Peak circulating GvH clone levels were associated with early post-transplant HvG declines.

The receptor was derived from a human donor who received an intestinal transplant. The rearrangement joins TRBV7-9 to TRBJ1-2; TRBD1 is a possible D gene (5 bases). This material consisted of unstimulated CD4+ T cells sorted from spleen or lymph node cells, taken before intestinal transplant. CDR3 sequence (DNA): TGTGCCAGCACCCACGGGGGAAGCACTAACTATGGCTACACCTTC. As protein: CASTHGGSTNYGYTF.